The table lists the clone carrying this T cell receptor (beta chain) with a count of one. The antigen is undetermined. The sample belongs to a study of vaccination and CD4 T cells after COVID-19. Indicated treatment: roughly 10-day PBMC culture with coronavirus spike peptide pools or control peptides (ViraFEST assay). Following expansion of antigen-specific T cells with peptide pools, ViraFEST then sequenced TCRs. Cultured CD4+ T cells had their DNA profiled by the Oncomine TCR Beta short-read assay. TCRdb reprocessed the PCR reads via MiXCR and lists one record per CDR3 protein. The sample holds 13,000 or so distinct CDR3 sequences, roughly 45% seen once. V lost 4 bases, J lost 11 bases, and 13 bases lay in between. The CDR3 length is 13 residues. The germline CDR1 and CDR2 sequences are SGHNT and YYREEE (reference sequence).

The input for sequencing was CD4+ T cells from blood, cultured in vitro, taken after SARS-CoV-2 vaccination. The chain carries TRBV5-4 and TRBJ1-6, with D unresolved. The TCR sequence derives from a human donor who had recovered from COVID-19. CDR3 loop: CASSLGSAAPLHF. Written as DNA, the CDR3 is TGTGCCAGCAGCCTAGGGTCTGCGGCACCCCTCCACTTT.